Listed here is a single T cell receptor beta chain. This specimen belongs to a study of human versus mouse CDR3 diversity and MHC coevolution. This CDR3 has 17 amino acids. The germline CDR1 and CDR2 sequences are SEHNR and FQNEAQ (reference sequence). The junction had 15 bases not matched to a gene; V was cut back by 7 bases and J by 4 bases. Generated by immunoSEQ multiplex PCR, the TCRdb table keeps only in-frame clones and is missing some. The table lists fewer than 80,000 clones, 85% to 95% of them singletons. The TCR was taken from a person aged 25-75 years in good health. Sequencing was done on a sample of naive CD4+ T cells from blood. Subset noted: CD45RO-negative CD62L-positive naive CD4 T cells. The rearrangement links TRBV7-9 to TRBJ2-2, with 7 bases that match TRBD2. The CDR3 nucleotides are TGTGCCAGCAAAAATGGGCCGGTCGGGGGGAGCACCGGGGAGCTGTTTTTT. Translation: CASKNGPVGGSTGELFF.